The 6 T cell receptor beta chains listed next were all sequenced from one sample in a study of OX40 agonist ivuxolimab in advanced cancers. Assay used: immunoSEQ multiplex PCR; TCRdb lists only in-frame clones, some missing. The sample has roughly 67,000 clones, approximately 91% seen once. This specimen was CD4+ or CD8+ T cells sorted from blood, taken in a trial of the OX40 agonist ivuxolimab. The receptors were sampled from an adult with an advanced solid tumor such as melanoma, head and neck, liver or kidney cancer.

The V call is TRBV29-1, the J call TRBJ1-1, with 9 bases matching TRBD1. The CDR3 covers 14 residues. Germline V CDR1 and CDR2: SQVTM, ANQGSEA. Trimming removed 3 bases from V and 4 bases from J; junction bases left unmatched: 6. The DNA for the CDR3 is TGCAGCGTTGAGGGACAGGGTGGTATCACTGAAGCTTTCTTT. This encodes CSVEGQGGITEAFF. The full variable domain, its missing parts supplied by reference TRBV29-1 and TRBJ1-1, is SAVISQKPSRDICQRGTSLTIQCQVDSQVTMMFWYRQQPGQSLTLIATANQGSEATYESGFVIDKFPISRPNLTFSTLTVSNMSPEDSSIYLCSVEGQGGITEAFFGQGTRLTVV.

The chain links TRBV6-1 to TRBJ2-5; TRBD2 is a possible D gene (6 bases). From germline, CDR1 is MNHNS and CDR2 SASEGT. V dropped 6 bases and J dropped 4 bases, with 12 bases sitting between them. The CDR3 totals 13 residues. The CDR3 loop is CASRIAVGETQYF. The CDR3 DNA is TGTGCCAGCAGGATAGCGGTGGGAGAGACCCAGTACTTC.

This clone showed up just a few times. The rearrangement joins TRBV10-2 to TRBJ1-1, with D maybe TRBD1 (6 bases). The CDR3 length is 13 residues. CDR1 and CDR2 (germline): WSHSY, SAAADI. V was cut by 3 bases and J by 5 bases, with 10 bases left in between. CDR3 protein: CASSEQGNTEAFF. CDR3 DNA sequence: TGCGCCAGCAGTGAACAGGGCAATACTGAAGCTTTCTTT.

The V and J genes are TRBV5-4 and TRBJ2-3; no definite D call. Germline CDR1 reads SGHNT; CDR2 reads YYREEE (reference sequence). Trimming stripped 2 bases from V and 6 bases from J, with 7 bases between. This CDR3 region has 12 residues. The CDR3: CASSFSMDTQYF. CDR3 in DNA: TGTGCCAGCAGCTTTTCTATGGATACGCAGTATTTT.

The CDR3 region has the DNA TGTGCCAGCAGCTTTACCGGGACAGGGGGCGGTGGGGCCAACGTCCTGACTTTC. Amino acids: CASSFTGTGGGGANVLTF. V and J are TRBV7-3 and TRBJ2-6; 12 nucleotides align to TRBD1. The CDR3 totals 18 residues. V lost 3 bases and J lost 3; bases outside the gene matches: 6. Per germline, CDR1 SGHTA and CDR2 FQGTGA.

This chain connects TRBV29-1 to TRBJ2-7; 12 nucleotides align to TRBD1. Germline CDR1 is SQVTM and CDR2 is ANQGSEA. This CDR3 has 13 residues. V trimming: 6 bases; J trimming: 4 bases; junction bases outside the gene matches: 4. The CDR3 coding sequence is TGCAGCGTCCGGGACAGGGGGCGATACGAGCAGTACTTC. Its translation: CSVRDRGRYEQYF.